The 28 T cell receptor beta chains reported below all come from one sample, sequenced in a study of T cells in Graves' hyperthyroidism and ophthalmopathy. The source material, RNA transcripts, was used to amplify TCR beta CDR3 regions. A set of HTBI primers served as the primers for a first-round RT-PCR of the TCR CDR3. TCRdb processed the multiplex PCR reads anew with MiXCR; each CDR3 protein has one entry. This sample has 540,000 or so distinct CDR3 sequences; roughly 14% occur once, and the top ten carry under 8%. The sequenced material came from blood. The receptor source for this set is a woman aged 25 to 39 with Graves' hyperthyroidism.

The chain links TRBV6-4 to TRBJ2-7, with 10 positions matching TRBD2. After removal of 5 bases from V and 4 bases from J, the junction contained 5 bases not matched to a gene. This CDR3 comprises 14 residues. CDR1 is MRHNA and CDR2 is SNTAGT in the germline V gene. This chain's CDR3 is CASSYGLAEYEQYF. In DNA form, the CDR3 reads TGTGCCAGCAGTTATGGACTAGCGGAATACGAGCAGTACTTC.

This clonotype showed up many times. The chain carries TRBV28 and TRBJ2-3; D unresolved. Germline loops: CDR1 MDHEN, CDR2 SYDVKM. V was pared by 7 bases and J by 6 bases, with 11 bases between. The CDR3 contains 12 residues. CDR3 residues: CASTTYSDTQYF. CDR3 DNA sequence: TGTGCCAGCACCACGTACTCGGATACGCAGTATTTT.

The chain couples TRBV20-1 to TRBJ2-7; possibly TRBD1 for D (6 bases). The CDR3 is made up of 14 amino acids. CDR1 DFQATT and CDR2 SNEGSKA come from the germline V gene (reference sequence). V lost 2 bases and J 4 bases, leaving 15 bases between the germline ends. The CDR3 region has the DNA TGCAGTGCTAGATCCGCAGGGGATATGTACGAGCAGTACTTC. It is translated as CSARSAGDMYEQYF.

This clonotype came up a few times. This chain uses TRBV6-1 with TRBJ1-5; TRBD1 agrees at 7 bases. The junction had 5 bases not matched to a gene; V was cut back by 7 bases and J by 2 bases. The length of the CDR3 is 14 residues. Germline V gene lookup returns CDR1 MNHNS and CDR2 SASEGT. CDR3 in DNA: TGTGCCAGCAATACAGGGGTGGGCAATCAGCCCCAGCATTTT. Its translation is CASNTGVGNQPQHF.

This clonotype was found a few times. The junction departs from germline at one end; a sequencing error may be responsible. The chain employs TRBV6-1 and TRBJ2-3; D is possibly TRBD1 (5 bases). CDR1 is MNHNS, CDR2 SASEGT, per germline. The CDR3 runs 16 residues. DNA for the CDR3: TGTGCCGGCAGTGAAACAAGGGGCATGGCAACAGATACGCAGTATTTT. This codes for CAGSETRGMATDTQYF.

DNA for the CDR3: TGCAGTGCTAGAGATTGGGGGGAGCGGGACACCGGGGAGCTGTTTTTT. Amino acid sequence: CSARDWGERDTGELFF. The rearrangement links TRBV20-1 to TRBJ2-2; D perhaps matches TRBD2 (6 bases). Trimming cost V 0 bases and J 3 bases, with 14 bases left between them. CDR1 and CDR2 (germline): DFQATT, SNEGSKA (reference sequence). CDR3 length: 16 residues.

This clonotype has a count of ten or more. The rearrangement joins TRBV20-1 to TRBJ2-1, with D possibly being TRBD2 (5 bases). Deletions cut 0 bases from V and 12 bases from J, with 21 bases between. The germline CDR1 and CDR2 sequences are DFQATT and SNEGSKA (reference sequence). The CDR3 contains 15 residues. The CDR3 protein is CSARDTYASLGRQFF. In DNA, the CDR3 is TGCAGTGCTAGAGATACATATGCTAGTTTAGGGAGGCAGTTCTTC.

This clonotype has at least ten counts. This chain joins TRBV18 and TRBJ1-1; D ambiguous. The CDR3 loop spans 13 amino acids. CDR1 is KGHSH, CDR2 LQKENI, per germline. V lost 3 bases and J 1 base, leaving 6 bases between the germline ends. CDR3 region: CASSPAENTEAFF. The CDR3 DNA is TGTGCCAGCTCACCTGCAGAGAACACTGAAGCTTTCTTT.

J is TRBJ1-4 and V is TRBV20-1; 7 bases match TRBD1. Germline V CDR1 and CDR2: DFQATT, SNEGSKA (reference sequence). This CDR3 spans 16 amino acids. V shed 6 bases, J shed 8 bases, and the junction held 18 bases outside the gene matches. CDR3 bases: TGCAGTGCCATTAATCCTCGACAGGGAATGGGCGAAAAACTGTTTTTT. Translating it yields CSAINPRQGMGEKLFF.

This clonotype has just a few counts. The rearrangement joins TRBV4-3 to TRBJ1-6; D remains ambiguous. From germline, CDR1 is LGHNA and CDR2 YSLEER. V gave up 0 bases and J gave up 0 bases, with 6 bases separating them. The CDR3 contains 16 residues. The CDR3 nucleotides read TGCGCCAGCAGCCAAGATCCCCGCTCCTATAATTCACCCCTCCACTTT. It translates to CASSQDPRSYNSPLHF.

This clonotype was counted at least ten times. The CDR3 nucleotides read TGTGCCAGCAGCGTACCCGGACAGAACCAAGAGACCCAGTACTTC. Protein sequence: CASSVPGQNQETQYF. The V gene is TRBV7-8, the J gene TRBJ2-5, with D perhaps TRBD1 (6 bases). The V and J ends lost 5 bases and 0 bases respectively, with 13 bases between them. The CDR3 totals 15 residues. Germline V gene lookup returns CDR1 SGHVS and CDR2 FQNEAQ.

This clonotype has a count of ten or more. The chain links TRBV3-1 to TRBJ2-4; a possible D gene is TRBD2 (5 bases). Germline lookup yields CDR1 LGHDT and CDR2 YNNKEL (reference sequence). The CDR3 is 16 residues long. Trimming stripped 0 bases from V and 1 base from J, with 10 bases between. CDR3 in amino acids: CASSQDSWRAKNIQYF. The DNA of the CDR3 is TGTGCCAGCAGCCAAGATTCTTGGAGGGCCAAAAACATTCAGTACTTC.

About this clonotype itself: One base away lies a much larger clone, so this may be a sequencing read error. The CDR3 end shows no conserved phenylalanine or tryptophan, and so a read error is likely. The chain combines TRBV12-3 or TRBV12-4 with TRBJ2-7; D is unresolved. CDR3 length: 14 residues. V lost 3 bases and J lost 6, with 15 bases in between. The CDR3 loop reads CASSLRARLGEQYL. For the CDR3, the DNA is TGTGCCAGCAGTTTGAGAGCCCGACTCGGCGAGCAGTACCTC.

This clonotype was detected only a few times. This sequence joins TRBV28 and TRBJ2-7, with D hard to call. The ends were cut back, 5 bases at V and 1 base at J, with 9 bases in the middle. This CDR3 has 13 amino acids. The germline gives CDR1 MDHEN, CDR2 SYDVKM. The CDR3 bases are TGTGCCAGCAGTATATCTAGGTCCTACGAGCAGTACTTC. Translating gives CASSISRSYEQYF.

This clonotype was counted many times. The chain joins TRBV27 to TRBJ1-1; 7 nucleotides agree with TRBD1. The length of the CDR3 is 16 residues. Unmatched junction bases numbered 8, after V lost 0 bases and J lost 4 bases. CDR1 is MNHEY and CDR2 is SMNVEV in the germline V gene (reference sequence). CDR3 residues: CASSLSIEGAGTEAFF. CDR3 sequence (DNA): TGTGCCAGCAGTTTATCGATCGAGGGGGCCGGCACTGAAGCTTTCTTT.

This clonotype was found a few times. The CDR3 spells CAWKRLAVNTNTGELFF. Here the CDR3 DNA reads TGTGCCTGGAAGAGACTAGCGGTGAACACGAACACCGGGGAGCTGTTTTTT. This sequence joins TRBV30 and TRBJ2-2; TRBD2 aligns across 9 bases. The CDR3 runs to 17 residues. Germline V gene data show CDR1 as GTSNPN and CDR2 as SVGIG (reference sequence). V was pared by 4 bases and J by 0 bases, with 9 bases of the junction left unmatched. The variable domain in full, with the rest retrieved from reference TRBV30 and TRBJ2-2, is SQTIHQWPATLVQPVGSPLSLECTVEGTSNPNLYWYRQAAGRGLQLLFYSVGIGQISSEVPQNLSASRPQDRQFILSSKKLLLSDSGFYLCAWKRLAVNTNTGELFFGEGSRLTVL.

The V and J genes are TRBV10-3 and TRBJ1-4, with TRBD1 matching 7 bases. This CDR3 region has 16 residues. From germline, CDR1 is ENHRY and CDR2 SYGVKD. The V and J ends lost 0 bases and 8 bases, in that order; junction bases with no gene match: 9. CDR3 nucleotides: TGTGCCATCAGTGAGTCAACAGGGGCGGTGCGCGAAAAACTGTTTTTT. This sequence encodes CAISESTGAVREKLFF.

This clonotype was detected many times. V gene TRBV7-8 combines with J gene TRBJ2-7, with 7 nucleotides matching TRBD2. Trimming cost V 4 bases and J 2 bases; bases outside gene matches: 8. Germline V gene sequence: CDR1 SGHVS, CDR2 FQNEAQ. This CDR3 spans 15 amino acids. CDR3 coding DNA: TGTGCCAGCAGCTCCAGTACCCTAGCGGCCTACGAGCAGTACTTC. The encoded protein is CASSSSTLAAYEQYF.

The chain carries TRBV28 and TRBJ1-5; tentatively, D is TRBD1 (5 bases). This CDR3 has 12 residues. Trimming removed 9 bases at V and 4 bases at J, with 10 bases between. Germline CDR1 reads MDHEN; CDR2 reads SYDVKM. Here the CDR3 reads CASVRVNQPQHF. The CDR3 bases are TGTGCCAGTGTCAGGGTGAATCAGCCCCAGCATTTT.

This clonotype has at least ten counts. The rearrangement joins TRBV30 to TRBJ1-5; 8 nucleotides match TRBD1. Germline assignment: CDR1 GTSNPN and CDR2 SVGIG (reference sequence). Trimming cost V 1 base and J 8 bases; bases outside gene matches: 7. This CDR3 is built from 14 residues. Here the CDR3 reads CAWSGGRGQEPQHF. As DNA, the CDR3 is TGTGCCTGGAGTGGGGGCAGGGGGCAAGAGCCCCAGCATTTT.

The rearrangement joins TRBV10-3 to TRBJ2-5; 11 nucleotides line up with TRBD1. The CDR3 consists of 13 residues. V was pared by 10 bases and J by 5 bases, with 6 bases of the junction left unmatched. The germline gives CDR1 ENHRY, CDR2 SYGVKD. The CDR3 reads CATGQGAEETQYF. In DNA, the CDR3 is TGTGCCACAGGACAGGGGGCTGAGGAGACCCAGTACTTC.

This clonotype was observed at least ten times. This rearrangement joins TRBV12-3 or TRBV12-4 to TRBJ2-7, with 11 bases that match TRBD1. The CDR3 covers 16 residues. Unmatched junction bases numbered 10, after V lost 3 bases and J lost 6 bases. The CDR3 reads CASSLEGTGGRSEQYF. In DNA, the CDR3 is TGTGCCAGCAGTTTGGAAGGGACAGGGGGTAGGAGCGAGCAGTACTTC.

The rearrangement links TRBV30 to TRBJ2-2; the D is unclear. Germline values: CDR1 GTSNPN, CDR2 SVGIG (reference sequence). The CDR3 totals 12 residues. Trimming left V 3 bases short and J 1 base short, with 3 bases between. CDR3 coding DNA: TGTGCCTGGAGGGTGAACACCGGGGAGCTGTTTTTT. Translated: CAWRVNTGELFF.

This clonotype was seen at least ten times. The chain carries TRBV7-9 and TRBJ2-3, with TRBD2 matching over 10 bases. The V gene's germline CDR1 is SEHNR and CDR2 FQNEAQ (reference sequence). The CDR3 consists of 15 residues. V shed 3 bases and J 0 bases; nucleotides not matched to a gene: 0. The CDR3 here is CASSLTSGSTDTQYF. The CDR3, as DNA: TGTGCCAGCAGCTTGACTAGCGGGAGCACAGATACGCAGTATTTT.

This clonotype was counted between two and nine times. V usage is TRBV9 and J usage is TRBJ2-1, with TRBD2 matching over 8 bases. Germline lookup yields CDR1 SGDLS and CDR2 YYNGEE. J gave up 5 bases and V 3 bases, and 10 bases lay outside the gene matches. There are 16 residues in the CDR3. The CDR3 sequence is CASSAPREGKDNEQFF. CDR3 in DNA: TGTGCCAGCAGCGCCCCACGGGAGGGCAAAGACAATGAGCAGTTCTTC. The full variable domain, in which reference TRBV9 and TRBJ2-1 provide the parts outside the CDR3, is DSGVTQTPKHLITATGQRVTLRCSPRSGDLSVYWYQQSLDQGLQFLIQYYNGEERAKGNILERFSAQQFPDLHSELNLSSLELGDSALYFCASSAPREGKDNEQFFGPGTRLTVL.

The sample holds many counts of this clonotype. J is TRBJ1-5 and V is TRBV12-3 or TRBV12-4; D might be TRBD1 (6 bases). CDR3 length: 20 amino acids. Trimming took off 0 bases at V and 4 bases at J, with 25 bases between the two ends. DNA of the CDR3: TGTGCCAGCAGTTTAGCGCACCGCTCAGGAGCGGGACATCTGAATCAGCCCCAGCATTTT. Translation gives CASSLAHRSGAGHLNQPQHF.

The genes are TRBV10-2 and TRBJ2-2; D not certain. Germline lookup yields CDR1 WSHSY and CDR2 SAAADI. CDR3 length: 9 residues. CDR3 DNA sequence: TGCCCTTGTCCCGGGGAGCTGTTTTTT. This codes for CPCPGELFF.

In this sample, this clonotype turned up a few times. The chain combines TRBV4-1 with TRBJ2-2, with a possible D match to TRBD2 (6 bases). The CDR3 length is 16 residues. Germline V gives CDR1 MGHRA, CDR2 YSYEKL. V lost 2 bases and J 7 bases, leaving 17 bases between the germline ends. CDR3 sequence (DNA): TGCGCCAGCAGCCAATTGGGCAGGGCCGGGAGCGGGGAGCTGTTTTTT. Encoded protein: CASSQLGRAGSGELFF.